This TCR beta chain was documented in a study of blood T cell repertoires in COVID-19. Overall study context: Sites across the United States, Italy and Spain contributed samples from acute and convalescent COVID-19. PBMCs, B-cell-depleted T cells, or T cells were the source of the cDNA or gDNA that made up the material.

The authors' processing: Amplification with reference gene primers provided the estimates of nucleated cell counts. Assay used: immunoSEQ multiplex PCR; TCRdb lists only in-frame clones, some missing. That table is the source of V, J and clone size, and D and trimming were worked out from the DNA. This sample yields about 71,000 clones, of which more than 80% are seen a single time; approximately 4.6% belongs to the top ten. The CDR3 spans 15 residues. Trimming removed 3 bases from V and 6 bases from J; junction bases left unmatched: 6. Germline CDR1 is SNHLY and CDR2 is FYNNEI. The chain recombines TRBV2 with TRBJ1-5; 9 bases are shared with TRBD1. The sequencing input was peripheral blood. This receptor was identified in a man older than 75 with acute or convalescent COVID-19. CDR3 nucleotide sequence: TGTGCCAGCAGTGAGGGGACAGGGTTCACTCAGCCCCAGCATTTT. Protein product: CASSEGTGFTQPQHF.